This T cell receptor beta chain was retrieved from a study of blood T cell repertoires in COVID-19. Original processing methods: Nucleated cell counts were estimated from reference gene primer amplification. Libraries were prepared by immunoSEQ multiplex PCR; TCRdb keeps only in-frame clonotypes and omits some of them. D and trimming were read from the DNA, whereas the V and J calls and clone size are those reported in that table. The sample includes roughly 60,000 clones, roughly four fifths of them seen just once. The CDR3 runs 15 residues. Germline-derived CDR1 and CDR2 are MNHEY and SVGEGT. V was pared by 2 bases and J by 3 bases, with 11 bases between. Seattle patient enrollment occurred during active infection, with longitudinal follow-up thereafter.

The sample consisted of peripheral blood. The rearrangement uses TRBV6-2 or TRBV6-3 and TRBJ2-1; possibly TRBD2 for D (6 bases). The receptor comes from a man aged 50-59 years with COVID-19, enrolled during active disease. In DNA, the CDR3 is TGTGCCAGCAGTTACCGAGGAGGGGACTACAATGAGCAGTTCTTC. This gives the protein CASSYRGGDYNEQFF.